Listed here are 20 T cell receptor beta chains from one sample, sequenced in a study of shared clonotypes between healthy human individuals. Some clones are missing from TCRdb's copy, which holds only in-frame ones; the method was immunoSEQ multiplex PCR. The sample consists of 1,400,000 or so clones, around 98.5% of them appearing once. The specimen was naive CD4+ T cells sorted from blood. Subset defined: CD45RA+ positively selected. These receptors were obtained from a man in his thirties or forties in good health.

The chain employs TRBV29-1 and TRBJ2-3; D is unclear. CDR1 and CDR2 (germline): SQVTM, ANQGSEA. With 4 bases removed from V and 2 bases from J, the gap between germline ends came to 7 bases. CDR3 length: 12 residues. CDR3 protein: CSVVRITDTQYF. The DNA for the CDR3 is TGCAGCGTTGTACGTATCACAGATACGCAGTATTTT.

The rearrangement uses TRBV2 and TRBJ2-3; 8 bases agree with TRBD2. The CDR3 contains 16 residues. The germline V gene encodes CDR1 SNHLY and CDR2 FYNNEI. After removal of 4 bases from V and 8 bases from J, the junction contained 14 bases not matched to a gene. This chain's CDR3 is CASSGGGREGQGTQYF. Here the CDR3 DNA reads TGTGCCAGCAGTGGTGGGGGACGGGAGGGCCAGGGTACGCAGTATTTT.

This clone has only one observation. The rearrangement joins TRBV29-1 to TRBJ2-2, with D possibly being TRBD2 (6 bases). The germline V gene encodes CDR1 SQVTM and CDR2 ANQGSEA. Trimming left V 6 bases short and J 4 bases short, with 12 bases between. This CDR3 region has 13 residues. In DNA, the CDR3 is TGCAGCGTGACTCTCGGGGGCACCGGGGAGCTGTTTTTT. It yields the protein CSVTLGGTGELFF.

This chain uses TRBV5-4 with TRBJ2-3, with TRBD2 matching over 7 bases. The germline V gene encodes CDR1 SGHNT and CDR2 YYREEE (reference sequence). This CDR3 region has 14 residues. Trimming took 7 bases from V and 0 from J; bases not matched to a gene: 5. Here the CDR3 DNA reads TGTGCCAGCCGGGGAGGGGCAAGCACAGATACGCAGTATTTT. Amino acid sequence: CASRGGASTDTQYF.

This chain connects TRBV6-1 to TRBJ2-7; 9 bases agree with TRBD1. CDR1 and CDR2 (germline): MNHNS, SASEGT. The CDR3 is made up of 15 amino acids. J was trimmed by 4 bases and V by 5 bases; bases with no gene match: 9. The CDR3 reads CASSSRQGDYYEQYF. The CDR3 DNA is TGTGCCAGCAGTTCTAGACAGGGGGACTATTACGAGCAGTACTTC.

The chain uses TRBV10-2 and TRBJ1-1; D is uncertain. The germline CDR1 and CDR2 sequences are WSHSY and SAAADI. The CDR3 length is 13 residues. The V gene lost 3 bases and the J gene lost 0 bases, with 5 bases spanning the gap. The CDR3 loop is CASSETLNTEAFF. CDR3 sequence (DNA): TGCGCCAGCAGTGAAACGCTGAACACTGAAGCTTTCTTT.

The rearrangement uses TRBV6-5 and TRBJ1-2, with 10 nucleotides matching TRBD1. The V and J ends lost 2 bases and 1 base, in that order; junction bases with no gene match: 4. The CDR3 extends over 16 amino acids. Per germline, CDR1 MNHEY and CDR2 SVGAGI. Here the CDR3 reads CASSYRGTGVNYGYTF. The CDR3 DNA sequence: TGTGCCAGCAGTTACAGAGGGACAGGGGTTAACTATGGCTACACCTTC.

The V gene is TRBV5-1, the J gene TRBJ1-2, with 7 bases aligning to TRBD1. The V gene end was trimmed by 2 bases and the J gene end by 5 bases; junction bases not matched to a gene: 6. The CDR3 spans 14 residues. In germline, CDR1 is SGHRS, CDR2 YFSETQ. CDR3 nucleotide sequence: TGCGCCAGCAGCTTAAGGGGCAGGGGGTATGGCTACACCTTC. Its protein is CASSLRGRGYGYTF.

This chain uses TRBV28 with TRBJ1-3; D is unresolved. The CDR3 loop spans 12 amino acids. Trimming shortened V by 2 bases and J by 10 bases, and 9 bases separated the two germline ends. In germline, CDR1 is MDHEN, CDR2 SYDVKM. In nucleotides, the CDR3 is TGTGCCAGCAGTTTAAATAAAGGAACCATATATTTT. Translation: CASSLNKGTIYF. The full variable domain, in which reference TRBV28 and TRBJ1-3 provide the parts outside the CDR3, is DVKVTQSSRYLVKRTGEKVFLECVQDMDHENMFWYRQDPGLGLRLIYFSYDVKMKEKGDIPEGYSVSREKKERFSLILESASTNQTSMYLCASSLNKGTIYFGEGSWLTVV.

Here the CDR3 DNA reads TGTGCCAGCAGCGTAGAGTTGGGGGCTAGAAACATTCAGTACTTC. This translates into CASSVELGARNIQYF. The rearrangement uses TRBV9 and TRBJ2-4; D may be TRBD1 (6 bases). The CDR3 sequence is 15 residues long. V lost 0 bases and J 6 bases, leaving 13 bases between the germline ends. CDR1 is SGDLS, CDR2 YYNGEE, per germline. The full variable domain, rest sourced from reference TRBV9 and TRBJ2-4, is DSGVTQTPKHLITATGQRVTLRCSPRSGDLSVYWYQQSLDQGLQFLIQYYNGEERAKGNILERFSAQQFPDLHSELNLSSLELGDSALYFCASSVELGARNIQYFGAGTRLSVL.

This chain uses TRBV5-6 with TRBJ1-1; D unclear. Germline assignment: CDR1 SGHDT and CDR2 YYEEEE. Trimming left V 0 bases short and J 9 bases short, with 12 bases between. The CDR3 sequence is 13 residues long. In DNA form, the CDR3 reads TGTGCCAGCAGCTTGGCTGGTACGGGAAAAGCTTTCTTT. Its protein is CASSLAGTGKAFF.

The rearrangement links TRBV7-9 to TRBJ1-4; D is possibly TRBD1 (6 bases). V dropped 3 bases and J dropped 4 bases, with 12 bases sitting between them. Germline V gene data show CDR1 as SEHNR and CDR2 as FQNEAQ (reference sequence). The CDR3 is 15 amino acids. For the CDR3, the DNA is TGTGCCAGCAGCTTCACAGGGTCGGGTAATGAAAAACTGTTTTTT. It yields the protein CASSFTGSGNEKLFF.

CDR3 residues: CASSLEVTSGTQYF. CDR3 nucleotide sequence: TGTGCCAGCAGTTTGGAGGTCACCTCAGGGACCCAGTACTTC. This chain uses TRBV28 with TRBJ2-5; a weak D match, TRBD2 (5 bases). The CDR3 extends over 14 amino acids. The germline V gene encodes CDR1 MDHEN and CDR2 SYDVKM. The germline V and J ends were trimmed by 3 bases and 7 bases, with 15 bases remaining between them.

This chain uses TRBV27 with TRBJ2-7; 8 bases map to TRBD1. V gave up 8 bases and J gave up 6 bases; unmatched junction bases: 9. Germline CDR1 and CDR2: MNHEY and SMNVEV (reference sequence). The CDR3 sequence is 13 residues long. This CDR3 is CASQDRASSEQYF. The CDR3 DNA is TGTGCCAGCCAGGACAGGGCCTCGAGCGAGCAGTACTTC.

This chain links TRBV9 with TRBJ2-4; D possibly corresponds to TRBD1 (6 bases). CDR3 size: 16 residues. Germline CDR1 is SGDLS and CDR2 is YYNGEE. The V end was cut by 0 bases, the J end by 9 bases, with 19 bases between. This CDR3 reads CASSVAPTTGLGIQYF. Written as DNA, the CDR3 is TGTGCCAGCAGCGTAGCCCCTACAACAGGGCTGGGCATTCAGTACTTC.

The CDR3, as DNA: TGCAGCGTGGAGGGACTGCTGACAGATACGCAGTATTTT. Translated: CSVEGLLTDTQYF. V and J are TRBV29-1 and TRBJ2-3, with D tentatively TRBD2 (6 bases). There are 13 residues in the CDR3. The ends were cut back, 6 bases at V and 3 bases at J, with 13 bases in the middle. Germline CDR1 is SQVTM and CDR2 is ANQGSEA.

This chain uses TRBV28 with TRBJ2-7; 9 positions agree with TRBD1. V dropped 8 bases and J dropped 2; count of bases not matched to a gene: 4. CDR3 size: 13 residues. From germline, CDR1 is MDHEN and CDR2 SYDVKM. The CDR3 reads CASWTGDTYEQYF. DNA for the CDR3: TGTGCCAGCTGGACAGGGGATACCTACGAGCAGTACTTC.

The rearrangement joins TRBV7-6 to TRBJ2-3; 7 bases line up with TRBD2. The germline V gene has CDR1 SGHVS and CDR2 FNYEAQ. This CDR3 spans 15 amino acids. V shed 2 bases, J shed 3 bases, and the junction held 5 bases outside the gene matches. The CDR3 sequence: CASSLSGLGTDTQYF. CDR3 coding DNA: TGTGCCAGCAGCTTATCCGGACTAGGAACAGATACGCAGTATTTT.

The rearrangement uses TRBV2 and TRBJ1-5, with a weak D call TRBD1 (6 bases). V was cut by 7 bases and J by 1 base, with 8 bases left in between. CDR1 is SNHLY and CDR2 is FYNNEI in the germline V gene. The CDR3 loop spans 13 amino acids. DNA for the CDR3: TGTGCCAGCAAAGACAGGAGCAATCAGCCCCAGCATTTT. Protein sequence: CASKDRSNQPQHF. The full variable domain, completed using reference TRBV2 and TRBJ1-5, is EPEVTQTPSHQVTQMGQEVILRCVPISNHLYFYWYRQILGQKVEFLVSFYNNEISEKSEIFDDQFSVERPDGSNFTLKIRSTKLEDSAMYFCASKDRSNQPQHFGDGTRLSIL.

Points on this clone: This sample also contains other DNA sequences that code for the same CDR3. The V and J genes are TRBV20-1 and TRBJ2-5; no firm D call. V was shortened by 6 bases and J by 5 bases, with 10 bases between the two germline ends. Germline V gene sequence: CDR1 DFQATT, CDR2 SNEGSKA (reference sequence). This CDR3 has 11 residues. The CDR3 DNA reads as TGCAGTGCATCGACTGGGGAGACCCAGTACTTC. Translated, it gives CSASTGETQYF.